These 25 T cell receptor beta chains were sequenced from one sample in a study of T cell responses to AZD1222 COVID-19 vaccine. Here immunoSEQ multiplex PCR was the method, and the copy in TCRdb shows in-frame clones only, minus some. The sample includes approximately 65,000 clones, around 83% seen only once; the top ten take 9% to 13%. Source: peripheral blood, taken on day 0 of AZD1222 vaccination. These receptor sequences come from an adult in good health.

This clone was seen just once. This sequence joins TRBV5-1 and TRBJ1-2, with D hard to call. V lost 7 bases and J 4 bases, leaving 14 bases between the germline ends. Germline assignment: CDR1 SGHRS and CDR2 YFSETQ. CDR3 size: 13 residues. CDR3 bases: TGCGCCAGCGGCATAGACGGCCCCTATGGCTACACCTTC. It yields the protein CASGIDGPYGYTF.

The rearrangement uses TRBV10-3 and TRBJ2-2; the match to TRBD1 covers 8 bases. Germline CDR1 is ENHRY and CDR2 is SYGVKD. After removal of 3 bases from V and 1 base from J, the junction contained 4 bases not matched to a gene. This CDR3 comprises 16 residues. The CDR3 DNA sequence: TGTGCCATCAGTGATACCGGACAGGGGAACACCGGGGAGCTGTTTTTT. Translating it yields CAISDTGQGNTGELFF.

V and J are TRBV19 and TRBJ1-1; perhaps TRBD1 as D (5 bases). Germline V gene data show CDR1 as LNHDA and CDR2 as SQIVND (reference sequence). Trimming removed 5 bases from V and 3 bases from J, with 19 bases in between. This CDR3 has 16 amino acids. CDR3 region: CASSVIGAGGDTEAFF. DNA for the CDR3: TGTGCCAGTAGTGTCATTGGGGCCGGGGGGGACACTGAAGCTTTCTTT.

J is TRBJ2-7 and V is TRBV4-1; perhaps D is TRBD1 or TRBD2 (6 bases each). There are 16 residues in the CDR3. Germline values: CDR1 MGHRA, CDR2 YSYEKL. Trimming took 4 bases from V and 2 from J, leaving 18 bases between them. CDR3 residues: CASSRRPLGGPYEQYF. CDR3 in DNA: TGCGCCAGCAGCCGAAGACCTCTTGGGGGGCCCTACGAGCAGTACTTC.

This chain joins TRBV19 and TRBJ1-5; perhaps TRBD1 as D (5 bases). V lost 6 bases and J 0 bases, leaving 12 bases between the germline ends. The V gene's germline CDR1 is LNHDA and CDR2 SQIVND (reference sequence). The CDR3 spans 15 residues. CDR3: CASRSGPNSNQPQHF. As DNA, the CDR3 is TGTGCCAGTAGGTCAGGGCCCAATAGCAATCAGCCCCAGCATTTT.

The chain recombines TRBV3-1 (or the pseudogene TRBV3-2) with TRBJ1-6; D call uncertain. The CDR3 length is 14 residues. Germline V lookup: CDR1 LGHDT, CDR2 YNNKEL (reference sequence). The V end lost 2 bases, the J end lost 6 bases, and 8 bases lay between the germline ends. The CDR3 nucleotides read TGTGCCAGCAGCCAAAATTTGGGTAATTCACCCCTCCACTTT. Amino acid sequence: CASSQNLGNSPLHF.

The chain links TRBV30 to TRBJ1-6, with D possibly being TRBD1 (6 bases). The CDR3 covers 14 residues. Germline loops: CDR1 GTSNPN, CDR2 SVGIG (reference sequence). Trimming took 0 bases from V and 8 from J, leaving 11 bases between them. Here the CDR3 reads CAWSVSGGDSPLHF. For the CDR3, the DNA is TGTGCCTGGAGTGTTAGTGGGGGCGATTCACCCCTCCACTTT.

This rearrangement joins TRBV14 to TRBJ2-7; TRBD1 matches at 9 bases. Losses at the gene ends were 2 bases for V and 2 bases for J; bases not matched to a gene: 4. CDR3 length: 15 residues. Germline assignment: CDR1 SGHDN and CDR2 FVKESK. This CDR3 reads CASSQPRTGAYEQYF. The CDR3 nucleotides are TGTGCCAGCAGCCAACCTAGGACAGGGGCCTACGAGCAGTACTTC.

V and J are TRBV24-1 and TRBJ2-3, with 7 nucleotides matching TRBD1. Germline V gives CDR1 KGHDR, CDR2 SFDVKD. V was clipped by 8 bases and J by 3 bases; unmatched bases: 7. This CDR3 is built from 14 residues. This CDR3 is CATNRGGITDTQYF. The CDR3 DNA reads TGTGCCACCAATCGAGGGGGCATAACAGATACGCAGTATTTT.

Regarding this clone: Other DNA sequences in this specimen translate into the identical CDR3. The V and J genes are TRBV18 and TRBJ1-3; D remains unclear. Deletions cut 2 bases from V and 1 base from J, with 6 bases between. The CDR3 contains 14 residues. The V gene's germline CDR1 is KGHSH and CDR2 LQKENI. The CDR3 DNA is TGTGCCAGCTCACCATCAGTTTCTGGAAACACCATATATTTT. It codes for CASSPSVSGNTIYF.

The chain recombines TRBV19 with TRBJ1-1, with a tentative D call TRBD1 (6 bases). Germline CDR1 is LNHDA and CDR2 is SQIVND (reference sequence). The CDR3 is 14 amino acids. Trimming stripped 7 bases from V and 4 bases from J, with 16 bases between. The CDR3 coding sequence is TGTGCCAGTAATTTAGGGGGGGCATTCACTGAAGCTTTCTTT. This codes for CASNLGGAFTEAFF.

This clone was recorded once. The J gene is TRBJ1-1, the V gene TRBV27; 7 nucleotides align to TRBD1. This CDR3 region has 14 residues. Germline V CDR1 and CDR2: MNHEY, SMNVEV (reference sequence). V was clipped by 5 bases and J by 1 base; unmatched bases: 4. The CDR3 bases are TGTGCCAGCAGTAGAGGGACAGCGAACACTGAAGCTTTCTTT. This codes for CASSRGTANTEAFF.

V gene TRBV30 combines with J gene TRBJ1-4; D not certain. This CDR3 has 14 amino acids. Germline CDR1 GTSNPN, CDR2 SVGIG (reference sequence). Trimming stripped 5 bases from V and 4 bases from J, with 14 bases between. The CDR3 DNA follows: TGTGCCTGGGGACCCGGGTTCATTAATGAAAAACTGTTTTTT. Its translation: CAWGPGFINEKLFF. Variable domain in full (rest from reference TRBV30 and TRBJ1-4): SQTIHQWPATLVQPVGSPLSLECTVEGTSNPNLYWYRQAAGRGLQLLFYSVGIGQISSEVPQNLSASRPQDRQFILSSKKLLLSDSGFYLCAWGPGFINEKLFFGSGTQLSVL.

The chain has TRBV28 and TRBJ1-2; unclear D gene. V shed 2 bases and J shed 2 bases, with 12 bases lying between them. Germline CDR1 is MDHEN and CDR2 is SYDVKM. CDR3 size: 15 residues. CDR3 sequence: CASSLTPGRNYGYTF. DNA of the CDR3: TGTGCCAGCAGTTTAACACCGGGGAGAAACTATGGCTACACCTTC.

This chain joins TRBV7-9 and TRBJ2-1, with a tentative D call TRBD1 (6 bases). The germline V gene has CDR1 SEHNR and CDR2 FQNEAQ (reference sequence). This CDR3 spans 15 amino acids. V lost 2 bases, J lost 3 bases, and 11 bases lay in between. Here the CDR3 reads CASSLRQGLYNEQFF. In DNA, the CDR3 is TGTGCCAGCAGCTTACGGCAGGGGCTCTACAATGAGCAGTTCTTC.

The chain combines TRBV9 with TRBJ1-5, with D perhaps matching TRBD1 (5 bases). This CDR3 region has 13 residues. Trimming left V 3 bases short and J 7 bases short, with 11 bases between. Germline V gene lookup returns CDR1 SGDLS and CDR2 YYNGEE. CDR3 sequence: CASSADSFQPQHF. Written as DNA, the CDR3 is TGTGCCAGCAGCGCCGACAGCTTCCAGCCCCAGCATTTT.

The chain links TRBV6-4 to TRBJ1-1; 9 bases fit TRBD1. The CDR3 covers 17 residues. Germline V lookup: CDR1 MRHNA, CDR2 SNTAGT. V lost 7 bases and J lost 0; bases outside the gene matches: 12. The CDR3 loop is CASKRGTGTTLNTEAFF. The CDR3 region has the DNA TGTGCCAGCAAAAGGGGGACAGGGACGACCCTGAACACTGAAGCTTTCTTT.

This chain uses TRBV2 with TRBJ1-1; D possibly corresponds to TRBD1 (5 bases). V lost 3 bases, J lost 6 bases, and 11 bases lay in between. Per germline, CDR1 SNHLY and CDR2 FYNNEI. The CDR3 extends over 13 amino acids. CDR3 sequence: CASSDDSIAEAFF. CDR3 nucleotide sequence: TGTGCCAGCAGTGACGACAGTATCGCTGAAGCTTTCTTT.

The genes are TRBV7-8 and TRBJ2-1; D is uncertain. The CDR3 loop spans 16 amino acids. Between the trimmed V and J ends, which lost 1 base and 0 bases, there was a span of 10 bases. In germline, CDR1 is SGHVS, CDR2 FQNEAQ. The CDR3 reads CASSLGRTRSYNEQFF. The CDR3, as DNA: TGTGCCAGCAGCTTAGGGCGGACCCGCTCCTACAATGAGCAGTTCTTC.

The J gene is TRBJ2-1, the V gene TRBV5-1; 7 bases are shared with TRBD2. The junction had 6 bases not matched to a gene; V was cut back by 7 bases and J by 5 bases. This CDR3 contains 13 residues. Germline CDR1 SGHRS, CDR2 YFSETQ. CDR3 sequence (DNA): TGCGCCAGCCGCCGGGGGGATAACAATGAGCAGTTCTTC. This encodes CASRRGDNNEQFF.

This clone has a single count. This chain joins TRBV2 and TRBJ2-7; no clear D. V lost 3 bases and J 4 bases, leaving 13 bases between the germline ends. Germline V gene lookup returns CDR1 SNHLY and CDR2 FYNNEI. The CDR3 runs 14 residues. This CDR3 reads CASSDAAEPYEQYF. DNA for the CDR3: TGTGCCAGCAGTGACGCGGCAGAACCGTACGAGCAGTACTTC.

The rearrangement uses TRBV28 and TRBJ1-2; 11 bases line up with TRBD1. Trimming cost V 1 base and J 8 bases; bases outside gene matches: 3. The CDR3 spans 14 residues. Per the germline V gene, CDR1 is MDHEN and CDR2 is SYDVKM. CDR3 loop: CASSLYGDRGGYTF. In DNA form, the CDR3 reads TGTGCCAGCAGTTTATACGGGGACAGGGGGGGCTACACCTTC.

The rearrangement uses TRBV6-2 or TRBV6-3 and TRBJ2-1; no firm D call. Germline V gene lookup returns CDR1 MNHEY and CDR2 SVGEGT. V was shortened by 0 bases and J by 9 bases, with 21 bases between the two germline ends. The CDR3 is 17 residues long. The CDR3 DNA is TGTGCCAGCAGTTACTCCGTTTCAAGGTTCGGCCGTCTTGAGCAGTTCTTC. It is translated as CASSYSVSRFGRLEQFF.

This chain connects TRBV14 to TRBJ1-6; no clear D gene. Germline CDR1 and CDR2: SGHDN and FVKESK. The CDR3 sequence is 12 residues long. V lost 4 bases and J lost 9, with 7 bases in between. The CDR3 DNA reads TGTGCCAGCAGCCCGGGTAGTTCACCCCTCCACTTT. This codes for CASSPGSSPLHF. Combining the CDR3 with reference TRBV14 and TRBJ1-6 gives the whole variable domain EAGVTQFPSHSVIEKGQTVTLRCDPISGHDNLYWYRRVMGKEIKFLLHFVKESKQDESGMPNNRFLAERTGGTYSTLKVQPAELEDSGVYFCASSPGSSPLHFGNGTRLTVT.

The chain recombines TRBV18 with TRBJ2-5, with D perhaps assigned TRBD1 or TRBD2 (5 bases each). Germline V CDR1 and CDR2: KGHSH, LQKENI. This CDR3 has 15 residues. The ends were cut back, 2 bases at V and 5 bases at J, with 15 bases in the middle. The CDR3 loop is CASSPSPGEGETQYF. As DNA, the CDR3 is TGTGCCAGCTCACCATCCCCCGGTGAGGGGGAGACCCAGTACTTC.